The rows below give T cell receptor beta chains drawn from one sample of a study of blood T cells in healthy people across ages. Each CDR3 protein is one row after TCRdb ran MiXCR on the 5' RACE reads. In the table there are about 1.8 million distinct CDR3 sequences, approximately 50% of which are singletons. What was sequenced was blood. The receptors come from a middle-aged woman in good health. Both conserved end residues are part of each CDR3. A D gene is named only where the DNA matches it firmly. The size entry is marked missing in some rows and otherwise reads once, few, many or a size class.

>TRBJ2-1|TRBD2|NA|TRBV7-2
TGTGCCAGCAGCTTAGCCCTATTTGCTAGCGGGGGTGCCTACAATGAGCAGTTCTTC
CASSLALFASGGAYNEQFF
>TRBJ1-6|TRBD1|NA|TRBV20-1
TGCAGTGCTACGGACAGGGGGTTGGTTTCACCCCTCCACTTT
CSATDRGLVSPLHF
>TRBJ1-5|NA|NA|TRBV7-2
TGTGCCAGCAGTTTTCGGGGAGGGGGGTCCTATCAGCCCCAGCATTTT
CASSFRGGGSYQPQHF
>TRBJ1-5|NA|few|TRBV7-2
TGTGCCAGCAGCAAAAACCGGGACATCAATCAGCCCCAGCATTTT
CASSKNRDINQPQHF
>TRBJ1-5|TRBD1|NA|TRBV20-1
TGCAGTGCGCCGACAGGGACTAGCAATCAGCCCCAGCATTTT
CSAPTGTSNQPQHF
>TRBJ1-5|NA|NA|TRBV27
TGTGCCAGCAGTGATCTTAATCAGCCCCAGCATTTT
CASSDLNQPQHF
>TRBJ2-7|TRBD1|few|TRBV6-2/TRBV6-3
TGTGCCAGCAGTTATTTCCTCGGGACAGGGATTTACGAGCAGTACTTC
CASSYFLGTGIYEQYF
>TRBJ2-1|NA|few|TRBV27
TGTGCCAGCAGTTTACCAGGGGCGCTCCACAATGAGCAGTTCTTC
CASSLPGALHNEQFF
>TRBJ2-5|TRBD1|NA|TRBV24-1
TGTGCCACCAGCTTTACAGGGGGCTCGGAGACCCAGTACTTC
CATSFTGGSETQYF
>TRBJ2-4|NA|NA|TRBV12-3/TRBV12-4
TGTGCCAGCAGCCCCCGGGTGCCGGCCAAAAACATTCAGTACTTC
CASSPRVPAKNIQYF
>TRBJ2-7|TRBD2|NA|TRBV10-3
TGTGTCATCAGCGCCAGGACTAGCAGCGGGTACGAGCAGTACTTC
CVISARTSSGYEQYF
>TRBJ1-2|NA|NA|TRBV6-1
TGTGCCAGCAGTGCGGGGACCTTCTATGGCTACACCTTC
CASSAGTFYGYTF
>TRBJ1-2|NA|few|TRBV4-2
TGTGCCAGCAGCCAAACATTGATCTATGGCTACACCTTC
CASSQTLIYGYTF
>TRBJ1-1|NA|NA|TRBV2
TGTGCCAGCAGCGTCGAGGGATTTAACACTGAAGCTTTCTTT
CASSVEGFNTEAFF
>TRBJ2-7|NA|NA|TRBV3-1
TGTGCCAGGTCTTGGGGGCCCTACGAGCAGTACTTC
CARSWGPYEQYF
>TRBJ2-1|TRBD2|NA|TRBV7-9
TGTGCCAGCAGCTTATCGGGGGGGGCGTGGATGGAGCAGTTCTTC
CASSLSGGAWMEQFF
>TRBJ2-5|TRBD1|few|TRBV20-1
TGCAGTGCTAGTCCTAGGACAGGCGGAGAGACCCAGTACTTC
CSASPRTGGETQYF
>TRBJ2-2|NA|NA|TRBV18
TGTGCCAGCTCATGGACCAGGAACACCGGGGAGCTGTTTTTT
CASSWTRNTGELFF
>TRBJ1-5|NA|NA|TRBV20-1
TGCAGTGCTTCGTCGTCGACACCGTCCAATCAGCCCCAGCATTTT
CSASSSTPSNQPQHF
>TRBJ2-2|NA|NA|TRBV6-2/TRBV6-3
TGTGCCAGCAGTTTCCCCGCGGGGTTGAACACCGGGGAGCTGTTTTTT
CASSFPAGLNTGELFF
>TRBJ2-1|NA|NA|TRBV5-1
TGCGCCAGCAGCTCCAGTGGGGCAGCTCAGCAGTTCTTC
CASSSSGAAQQFF
>TRBJ2-5|NA|NA|TRBV7-9
TGTGCCAGCAGCTTTCTCCTCCCAGGGGTTGGGGGACAAGAGACCCAGTACTTC
CASSFLLPGVGGQETQYF
>TRBJ1-1|NA|NA|TRBV4-2
TGTGCCAGCAGCCATTCCAGTGGGGGAAACACTGAAGCTTTCTTT
CASSHSSGGNTEAFF
>TRBJ1-2|NA|once|TRBV12-3/TRBV12-4
TGTGCCAGCAGTTTTAACGGAGGCTATGGCTACATCTTC
CASSFNGGYGYIF
>TRBJ2-1|TRBD1|once|TRBV9
TGTGCCAGCAGCGGAAGGACAGGCGACTACAATGAGCAGTTCTTC
CASSGRTGDYNEQFF
>TRBJ2-1|TRBD2|NA|TRBV3-1
TGTGCCAGCACCGCAACTAGCGGGGGGACCCACGGGCAGTTCTTC
CASTATSGGTHGQFF
>TRBJ2-5|NA|NA|TRBV5-1
TGCGCCGGCAATCCTGGGGAGGGGGCCTACAATGAGCAGTACTTC
CAGNPGEGAYNEQYF
>TRBJ2-3|NA|few|TRBV7-2
TGTGCCAGCAGCTTAGTATCAGGGTCAGATACGCAGTATTTT
CASSLVSGSDTQYF
>TRBJ2-1|TRBD2|few|TRBV5-1
TGCGCCAGCAGCTTGCCTGGCGGGGGGAACTACAATGAGCAGTTCTTC
CASSLPGGGNYNEQFF
>TRBJ1-6|NA|NA|TRBV7-2
TGTGCCAGCAGCACAAAAAGGAATTCACCCCTCCACTTT
CASSTKRNSPLHF
>TRBJ2-3|NA|NA|TRBV20-1
TGCAGTGCTAGAGTTGGACTATCGATTGGTTGGGATACGCAGTATTTT
CSARVGLSIGWDTQYF
>TRBJ2-7|TRBD2|NA|TRBV27
TGTGCCAGCAGCTCCAGGACTAGCGGGACCTCCTACGAGCAGTACTTC
CASSSRTSGTSYEQYF
>TRBJ2-5|TRBD1|NA|TRBV7-2
TGTGCCAGCAGCTACGGGACAGCCTACCAGGGGACCCAGTACTTC
CASSYGTAYQGTQYF
>TRBJ1-2|NA|few|TRBV7-2
TGTGCCAGCAGCTTAGGATGGGGAGGGGACTATGGCTACACCTTC
CASSLGWGGDYGYTF
>TRBJ2-4|NA|NA|TRBV4-3
TGCGCCAGCAGCCAAGTTCATGGCAGTAAGCAGTACTTC
CASSQVHGSKQYF
>TRBJ2-5|NA|few|TRBV24-1
TGTGCCACCAGTGACCCGGACCCGCGAGAGACCCAGTACTTC
CATSDPDPRETQYF
>TRBJ2-3|TRBD2|few|TRBV4-2
TGTGCCAGCAGCCGCGGGACTAGCGGGGCTCCCTCCCCAGATACGCAGTATTTT
CASSRGTSGAPSPDTQYF
>TRBJ2-1|TRBD2|NA|TRBV5-6
TGTGCCAGCAGCTCCGGGACTAGCGGGGACCACAATGAGCAGTTCTTC
CASSSGTSGDHNEQFF
>TRBJ2-1|NA|NA|TRBV7-9
TGTGCCAGCAACTTAAGGGGAGGTGAGCAGTTCTTC
CASNLRGGEQFF
>TRBJ2-5|NA|NA|TRBV29-1
TGCAGCGTTGAAGATCTCGGACTGTACTTC
CSVEDLGLYF
>TRBJ2-5|TRBD2|NA|TRBV7-9
TGTGCCAGCACCCCCTGGCGACTAGCGGGTCAAGAGACCCAGTACTTC
CASTPWRLAGQETQYF
>TRBJ1-5|NA|few|TRBV7-2
TGTGCCAGACAGAATAGCAATCAGCCCCAGCATTTT
CARQNSNQPQHF
>TRBJ1-1|NA|NA|TRBV4-2
TGTGCCAGCAGCCAAGGGAGGCAGGGGAACACTGAAGCTTTCTTT
CASSQGRQGNTEAFF
>TRBJ1-2|NA|few|TRBV12-3/TRBV12-4
TGTGCCAGCAGTTTTCCGGGGGAACATGGCTACACCTTC
CASSFPGEHGYTF
>TRBJ2-1|NA|few|TRBV20-1
TGCAGTGCTAGATTACCAAGACTCAATGAGCAGTTCTTC
CSARLPRLNEQFF
>TRBJ2-5|NA|NA|TRBV7-2
TGTGCCAGCAGCCGGGACGGCTTTTGGACCCAGTACTTC
CASSRDGFWTQYF
>TRBJ1-2|NA|few|TRBV7-2
TGTGCCAGCAGCCCGGATCTTTTGGGCTATGGCTACACCTTC
CASSPDLLGYGYTF
>TRBJ2-1|TRBD2|NA|TRBV7-3
TGTGCCAGCAGCCCCACTCCGGGACTAGCGGGCCTCAATGAGCAGTTCTTC
CASSPTPGLAGLNEQFF
>TRBJ2-5|NA|NA|TRBV7-2
TGTGCCAGCAGCTCCCAGGCCCAAGAGACCCAGTACTTC
CASSSQAQETQYF
>TRBJ1-2|TRBD1|NA|TRBV6-5
TGTGCCAGCAGTTACTCGAGACAGGGGTTCGGTGGCTACACCTTC
CASSYSRQGFGGYTF
>TRBJ1-6|NA|NA|TRBV20-1
TGCAGTGCTAGAGATATAGTCGCGACAGGCTATAATTCACCCCTCCACTTT
CSARDIVATGYNSPLHF